This T cell receptor beta chain was recovered during a study of blood T cell repertoires in COVID-19 (TCRdb year 2020). Context from the whole study: Samples covering the acute and convalescent phases of COVID-19 were provided by collaborators in the United States, Italy and Spain. The repertoires were made available in a free public database intended to serve as a resource for research on the immune response to SARS-CoV-2. HLA class I and class II types, where available, came from metadata supplied by the sample provider rather than from assay-based typing. The material from the prospective study consisted of cDNA or gDNA derived from T cells, B-cell-depleted T cells, or PBMCs. Sample metadata almost always included a de-identified subject ID, COVID-19 status, age in years and sex. Samples were obtained from the ongoing ImmuneRACE study (first 160 participants) and from 1,200 or so subjects provided by 6 global collaborators. Subjects who had been exposed to COVID-19, were actively infected with it, or had recovered from it provided the deeply sampled blood TCRbeta repertoires that made up the dataset. What the study reported, not specific to this receptor: How much clinical and demographic metadata was included differed by source and by participant, and the metadata was provided uncurated.

The CDR3 measures 12 amino acids from cysteine to phenylalanine. Only the CDR3 DNA is retained, 36 bases long and in frame from the first base. Via the germline V gene (reference sequence), CDR1 is MNHEY and CDR2 SMNVEV. The junction carries 10 bases between V and J, which are trimmed by 4 bases and 7 bases respectively. Concerning this clone: The specificity of this receptor is unknown. No base quality information exists; no much larger clone differs at one position.

TCRbeta CDR3 regions were amplified from genomic DNA using the immunoSEQ Assay, a bias-controlled multiplex PCR. In the paper's pipeline: Nucleated cell counts per sample were estimated from amplification of reference gene primers within the assay. To quantify the absolute abundance of each unique TCRbeta CDR3 rearrangement, sequence reads were collapsed and filtered. For each sample, productive Simpson clonality was calculated as the square root of Simpson's diversity index over productive rearrangements. Held by TCRdb, this immuneACCESS table contains in-frame sequences only and omits some clones. Under half of the omission traces to an unresolved V gene where checked; the cause of the rest is unknown. The V and J calls and clone size come from that table; D and trimming were worked out from the DNA. The sample table holds approximately 430,000 clones, of which roughly 88% were seen once. The ten most abundant clones make up 1.4% of the sample.

Collaborating institutions collected whole blood in K2EDTA tubes following their own protocols. For TCRbeta analysis, collaborators shipped samples as frozen whole blood, isolated PBMCs, or DNA extracted from either of those sample types. This TCR was sampled from a woman aged 25 to 39 with active or convalescent COVID-19. The chain couples TRBV27 to TRBJ1-1, with no confidently assigned D gene. Input material: peripheral blood. The CDR3 protein sequence reads: CASSSSGGEAFF. At the DNA level, the sequence is TGTGCCAGCAGTTCCAGCGGAGGTGAAGCTTTCTTT.